The following is a TCR beta chain sequence with its context. This record belongs to a study of T cells in tuberculosis. Looking at the study overall: This South African cohort compared adolescents with or without latent tuberculosis against adults with active tuberculosis.

Some clones are missing from TCRdb's copy, which holds only in-frame ones; the method was immunoSEQ multiplex PCR. The table includes fewer than 55,000 clones, 90% to 95% detected once. The trim removed 1 base at V and 6 bases at J, leaving 6 bases unmatched. Germline lookup yields CDR1 LNHNV and CDR2 YYDKDF (reference sequence). The CDR3 covers 15 residues. V and J are TRBV15 and TRBJ1-1; TRBD1 agrees at 9 bases. Source material: PBMCs. The sequence was collected from a donor between 10 and 35 years old with latent tuberculosis or without tuberculosis infection. The CDR3 region is CATSRVGQGRPEAFF. CDR3 nucleotide sequence: TGTGCCACCAGCAGAGTCGGACAGGGGAGGCCTGAAGCTTTCTTT.